These 30 T cell receptor beta chains were sequenced from one sample in a study of cytomegalovirus exposure and HLA in healthy donors. Sequencing used immunoSEQ multiplex PCR; TCRdb keeps in-frame clones, though not all of them. The sample records some 190,000 clones, more than 75% being singletons. The specimen sequenced was PBMCs. These receptors originate from a woman aged 18-29 years in good health and CMV-seronegative.

The V gene is TRBV28, the J gene TRBJ1-4; D unresolved. V lost 6 bases and J 7 bases, leaving 18 bases between the germline ends. Germline V gene lookup returns CDR1 MDHEN and CDR2 SYDVKM. The CDR3 totals 15 residues. In DNA form, the CDR3 reads TGTGCCAGCAGCCAGAATCGGGGTAATGGTGAAAAACTGTTTTTT. As protein: CASSQNRGNGEKLFF.

The chain links TRBV30 to TRBJ2-7; 14 bases are a match to TRBD2. Looked up from germline, CDR1 is GTSNPN and CDR2 is SVGIG (reference sequence). This CDR3 is built from 15 residues. The V gene end was trimmed by 1 base and the J gene end by 3 bases; junction bases not matched to a gene: 2. The CDR3 DNA sequence: TGTGCCTGGAGTGGAGGACTAGCGGGGGGCTACGAGCAGTACTTC. It is translated as CAWSGGLAGGYEQYF.

This clone was detected a few times. The chain recombines TRBV11-3 with TRBJ2-3, with D unresolved. Per germline, CDR1 SGHNT and CDR2 YENEEA. V was trimmed by 3 bases and J by 0 bases, leaving 10 bases between them. This CDR3 has 15 residues. The CDR3 sequence is CASSFDGSSTDTQYF. The CDR3 DNA reads TGTGCCAGCAGCTTCGACGGGTCTAGCACAGATACGCAGTATTTT.

The V and J genes are TRBV14 and TRBJ2-3; D perhaps matches TRBD1 (5 bases). V lost 3 bases to trimming and J lost 3 bases, with 16 bases between them. Per the germline V gene, CDR1 is SGHDN and CDR2 is FVKESK. CDR3 length: 16 residues. Written as DNA, the CDR3 is TGTGCCAGCAGCCAGGGCTGGGCAGGGCAGACAGATACGCAGTATTTT. This translates into CASSQGWAGQTDTQYF.

The chain joins TRBV9 to TRBJ2-5; D gene uncertain. The germline V gene has CDR1 SGDLS and CDR2 YYNGEE. The CDR3 totals 15 residues. Deletions cut 0 bases from V and 2 bases from J, with 11 bases between. Here the CDR3 reads CASSVAEQRQETQYF. CDR3 nucleotides: TGTGCCAGCAGCGTAGCGGAACAGAGACAAGAGACCCAGTACTTC.

This clone was recorded only once. This chain links TRBV11-2 with TRBJ2-2, with 9 nucleotides matching TRBD2. The germline V gene encodes CDR1 SGHAT and CDR2 FQNNGV. CDR3 length: 16 residues. Trimming took 2 bases from V and 2 from J; bases not matched to a gene: 3. The CDR3 is CASSLPGLANTGELFF. For the CDR3, the DNA is TGTGCCAGCAGCTTACCGGGACTAGCAAACACCGGGGAGCTGTTTTTT.

The rearrangement links TRBV21-1 to TRBJ2-2; the table's D gene call, TRBD1, was not cross checked with the DNA. TRBV21-1 is reported as a pseudogene. The CDR3 length is 16 residues. This chain's CDR3 is CASSKKGFLGVGELFF. For the CDR3, the DNA is TGTGCCAGCAGCAAAAAAGGGTTCCTAGGGGTGGGGGAGCTGTTTTTT.

The V gene is TRBV6-6, the J gene TRBJ2-7, with TRBD2 identical over 10 bases. The CDR3 extends over 16 amino acids. The V segment lost 6 bases and the J segment 2 bases; nucleotides outside the gene matches: 10. The V gene's germline CDR1 is MNHNY and CDR2 SVGAGI (reference sequence). CDR3 nucleotides: TGTGCCAGCAGGCCTAGCGGGAGCGGAGTCCCCTACGAGCAGTACTTC. It translates to CASRPSGSGVPYEQYF.

The sample holds one count of this clone. This chain connects TRBV5-5 to TRBJ1-2; D is undetermined. CDR1 is SGHKS and CDR2 is YYEKEE in the germline V gene (reference sequence). Trimming shortened V by 9 bases and J by 1 base, and 19 bases separated the two germline ends. The CDR3 is 15 residues long. For the CDR3, the DNA is TGTGCCACCAGACTAACCGCCGGGGTTAACTATGGCTACACCTTC. This translates into CATRLTAGVNYGYTF.

In regard to this clone: Germline is not matched at one junction end, which may reflect a read error. V usage is TRBV30 and J usage is TRBJ1-2; D is possibly TRBD1 (5 bases). This CDR3 region has 13 residues. Looked up from germline, CDR1 is GTSNPN and CDR2 is SVGIG (reference sequence). CDR3 in amino acids: CASTGGLTSGSAF. The DNA for the CDR3 is TGTGCCTCCACCGGGGGTCTAACTTCGGGTAGCGCCTTC.

The genes are TRBV6-1 and TRBJ1-5, with 7 bases aligning to TRBD1. The CDR3 is 16 amino acids. Losses at the gene ends were 1 base for V and 2 bases for J; bases not matched to a gene: 5. Germline CDR1 MNHNS, CDR2 SASEGT. CDR3 bases: TGTGCCAGCAGTGAAGGCGCAGGGGGGCGCAATCAGCCCCAGCATTTT. Protein: CASSEGAGGRNQPQHF.

This chain's CDR3 is CASRDRVNYGYTF. The CDR3 DNA reads TGTGCCAGTAGGGACAGGGTTAACTATGGCTACACCTTC. The chain recombines TRBV19 with TRBJ1-2, with 8 bases identical to TRBD1. The V gene's germline CDR1 is LNHDA and CDR2 SQIVND (reference sequence). This CDR3 is built from 13 residues. The ends lost 6 bases at V and 1 base at J; junction bases unmatched: 1.

The chain links TRBV9 to TRBJ2-5; possibly TRBD1 for D (6 bases). Germline V CDR1 and CDR2: SGDLS, YYNGEE. The CDR3 spans 10 residues. Trimming cost V 7 bases and J 7 bases, with 8 bases left between them. CDR3 bases: TGTGCCAGCGGGGGCTCGACCCAGTACTTC. Translation gives CASGGSTQYF.

This clone was counted once. The CDR3 protein is CASSQAPGQGLETQYF. CDR3 bases: TGCGCCAGCAGCCAGGCTCCGGGACAGGGTCTGGAGACCCAGTACTTC. This sequence joins TRBV4-1 and TRBJ2-5; the match to TRBD1 covers 9 bases. The length of the CDR3 is 16 residues. V dropped 3 bases and J dropped 5; count of bases not matched to a gene: 10. Germline values: CDR1 MGHRA, CDR2 YSYEKL.

The V gene is TRBV11-2, the J gene TRBJ2-3, with D unclear. The CDR3 is 14 amino acids. Trimming removed 6 bases at V and 6 bases at J, with 16 bases between. The V gene's germline CDR1 is SGHAT and CDR2 FQNNGV. Written as DNA, the CDR3 is TGTGCCAGCAGTTTCACACTTGGAGCGGATACGCAGTATTTT. Translated, it gives CASSFTLGADTQYF. Supplemented by reference TRBV11-2 and TRBJ2-3, the full variable domain reads EAGVAQSPRYKIIEKRQSVAFWCNPISGHATLYWYQQILGQGPKLLIQFQNNGVVDDSQLPKDRFSAERLKGVDSTLKIQPAKLEDSAVYLCASSFTLGADTQYFGPGTRLTVL.

The rearrangement uses TRBV7-9 and TRBJ1-6, with D possibly TRBD1 on 5 matching bases. Germline V gives CDR1 SEHNR, CDR2 FQNEAQ (reference sequence). The CDR3 extends over 14 amino acids. Deletions cut 1 base from V and 7 bases from J, with 8 bases between. CDR3 DNA: TGTGCCAGCAGCTTAGGGGGGGGGAATTCACCCCTCCACTTT. Encoded protein: CASSLGGGNSPLHF.

This clone was seen only once. The chain recombines TRBV25-1 with TRBJ1-4, with 8 bases lining up with TRBD1. Germline CDR1 reads MGHDK; CDR2 reads SYGVNS. CDR3 size: 16 residues. V shed 6 bases and J 7 bases; nucleotides not matched to a gene: 13. The CDR3 spells CASSGQGVFRGEKLFF. In DNA, the CDR3 is TGTGCCAGCAGCGGACAGGGTGTGTTCCGCGGTGAAAAACTGTTTTTT.

CDR3 DNA sequence: TGTGCCAGCAGTGAACAGCGAGAGCGGGGGGAGACCCAGTACTTC. This gives the protein CASSEQRERGETQYF. The J gene is TRBJ2-5, the V gene TRBV6-1; 8 positions match TRBD2. V lost 2 bases to trimming and J lost 5 bases; unmatched junction nucleotides: 7. This CDR3 spans 15 amino acids. CDR1 is MNHNS and CDR2 is SASEGT in the germline V gene.

The chain is built from TRBV18 and TRBJ2-3; TRBD2 agrees at 9 bases. The CDR3 is made up of 17 amino acids. Germline V lookup: CDR1 KGHSH, CDR2 LQKENI. Trimming at V came to 0 bases and at J to 1 base, leaving 5 bases not matched to a gene. In nucleotides, the CDR3 is TGTGCCAGCTCACCACCGGTTGGCGGGGGGGGCACAGATACGCAGTATTTT. Its protein product is CASSPPVGGGGTDTQYF.

The chain joins TRBV2 to TRBJ2-7; no firm D call. The CDR3 runs 14 residues. Germline CDR1 SNHLY, CDR2 FYNNEI. Between the trimmed V and J ends, which lost 3 bases and 0 bases, there was a span of 9 bases. The CDR3 nucleotides are TGTGCCAGCAGTGAGGCCTCCGCCTCCTACGAGCAGTACTTC. As protein: CASSEASASYEQYF.

This chain connects TRBV5-1 to TRBJ2-5, with 7 bases aligning to TRBD1. The J segment lost 2 bases and the V segment lost 0 bases, leaving 7 bases of the junction unmatched. This CDR3 has 16 amino acids. The germline V gene has CDR1 SGHRS and CDR2 YFSETQ. CDR3 bases: TGCGCCAGCAGCTTGGTCCAGGGGGTGAGTCAAGAGACCCAGTACTTC. Residues: CASSLVQGVSQETQYF.

The chain uses TRBV5-1 and TRBJ2-3; 8 bases fit TRBD2. This CDR3 has 15 amino acids. From germline, CDR1 is SGHRS and CDR2 YFSETQ. The ends lost 3 bases at V and 2 bases at J; junction bases unmatched: 5. CDR3 loop: CASSYSGVDTDTQYF. Written as DNA, the CDR3 is TGCGCCAGCAGCTATAGCGGGGTAGACACAGATACGCAGTATTTT.

This clone was detected ten times or more. This rearrangement joins TRBV4-1 to TRBJ2-2; 15 positions match TRBD2. The CDR3 totals 17 residues. Germline loops: CDR1 MGHRA, CDR2 YSYEKL. The V and J ends lost 4 bases and 5 bases, in that order; junction bases with no gene match: 5. The CDR3 loop reads CASSRGLAGGETGELFF. The CDR3 DNA sequence: TGCGCCAGCAGCCGGGGACTAGCGGGAGGAGAAACCGGGGAGCTGTTTTTT.

This clone was seen once. The genes are TRBV6-6 and TRBJ1-2, with 8 nucleotides matching TRBD1. The CDR3 has 13 amino acids. Germline values: CDR1 MNHNY, CDR2 SVGAGI (reference sequence). V shed 6 bases and J 6 bases; nucleotides not matched to a gene: 6. For the CDR3, the DNA is TGTGCCAGCAGAACAGCAGGGGGCGATGGCTACACCTTC. Translation gives CASRTAGGDGYTF.

The V gene is TRBV5-4, the J gene TRBJ2-5; weak D call: TRBD1 (6 bases). In germline, CDR1 is SGHNT, CDR2 YYREEE (reference sequence). CDR3 length equals 16 residues. Between the trimmed V and J ends, which lost 4 bases and 4 bases, there was a span of 20 bases. The CDR3 region has the DNA TGTGCCAGCAGCCAGATAACAGGGAGTATGCGAGAGACCCAGTACTTC. Its translation: CASSQITGSMRETQYF.

The gene calls are TRBV5-1 and TRBJ1-1; D gene uncertain. The CDR3 extends over 14 amino acids. Trimming stripped 1 base from V and 1 base from J, with 8 bases between. Germline V gene data show CDR1 as SGHRS and CDR2 as YFSETQ. Here the CDR3 reads CASSLNGPNTEAFF. CDR3 DNA: TGCGCCAGCAGCTTGAATGGGCCGAACACTGAAGCTTTCTTT. The complete variable domain, with remaining parts taken from reference TRBV5-1 and TRBJ1-1, reads KAGVTQTPRYLIKTRGQQVTLSCSPISGHRSVSWYQQTPGQGLQFLFEYFSETQRNKGNFPGRFSGRQFSNSRSEMNVSTLELGDSALYLCASSLNGPNTEAFFGQGTRLTVV.

J is TRBJ2-3 and V is TRBV7-8; 9 bases match TRBD2. The CDR3 length is 17 residues. Trimming removed 4 bases from V and 0 bases from J; junction bases left unmatched: 8. CDR1 SGHVS and CDR2 FQNEAQ come from the germline V gene. CDR3: CASSSLTSGLSTDTQYF. Here the CDR3 DNA reads TGTGCCAGCAGCTCCCTGACTAGCGGCCTGAGCACAGATACGCAGTATTTT.

The chain has TRBV7-8 and TRBJ2-1; no clear D gene. Trimming removed 1 base at V and 9 bases at J, with 4 bases between. This CDR3 has 11 residues. Germline loops: CDR1 SGHVS, CDR2 FQNEAQ. CDR3 DNA: TGTGCCAGCAGCTTAGTCCGTGAGCAGTTCTTC. Its protein is CASSLVREQFF. Variable domain in full (rest from reference TRBV7-8 and TRBJ2-1): GAGVSQSPRYKVAKRGQDVALRCDPISGHVSLFWYQQALGQGPEFLTYFQNEAQLDKSGLPSDRFFAERPEGSVSTLKIQRTQQEDSAVYLCASSLVREQFFGPGTRLTVL.

This chain joins TRBV10-3 and TRBJ2-7; possible D gene TRBD2, 6 bases. Germline V CDR1 and CDR2: ENHRY, SYGVKD. V was cut by 4 bases and J by 4 bases, with 14 bases left in between. This CDR3 spans 14 amino acids. The DNA of the CDR3 is TGTGCCATCAGTGGGCCGGGAGATTCTTACGAGCAGTACTTC. Amino acids: CAISGPGDSYEQYF.

The chain combines TRBV5-1 with TRBJ2-7; TRBD1 aligns across 9 bases. CDR3 length: 15 amino acids. Germline lookup yields CDR1 SGHRS and CDR2 YFSETQ. After removal of 2 bases from V and 7 bases from J, the junction contained 10 bases not matched to a gene. CDR3 region: CASSFLDRGLGEQYF. The CDR3 nucleotides are TGCGCCAGCAGCTTCCTGGACAGGGGATTAGGGGAGCAGTACTTC.